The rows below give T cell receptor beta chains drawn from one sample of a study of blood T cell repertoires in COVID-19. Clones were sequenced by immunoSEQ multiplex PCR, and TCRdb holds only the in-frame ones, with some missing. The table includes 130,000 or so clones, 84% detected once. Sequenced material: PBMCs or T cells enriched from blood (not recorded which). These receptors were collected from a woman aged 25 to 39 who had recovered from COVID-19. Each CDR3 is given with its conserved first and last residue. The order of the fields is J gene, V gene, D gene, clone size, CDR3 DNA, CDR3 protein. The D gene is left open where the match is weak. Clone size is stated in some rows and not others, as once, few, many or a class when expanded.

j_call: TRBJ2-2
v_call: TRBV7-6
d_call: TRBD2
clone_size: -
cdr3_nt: TGTGCCAGCCTCAGGGAACTAGCGGGAGAATTGGGCACCGGGGAGCTGTTTTTT
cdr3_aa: CASLRELAGELGTGELFF

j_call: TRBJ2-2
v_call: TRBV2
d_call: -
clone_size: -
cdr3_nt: TGTGCCAGCAGATACAGGGCCTTGAGGACCGGGGAGCTGTTTTTT
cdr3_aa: CASRYRALRTGELFF

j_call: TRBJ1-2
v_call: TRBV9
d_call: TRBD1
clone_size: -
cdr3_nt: TGTGCCAGCAGCGTATTCGTGGCAGGGGGTGGCTACACCTTC
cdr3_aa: CASSVFVAGGGYTF

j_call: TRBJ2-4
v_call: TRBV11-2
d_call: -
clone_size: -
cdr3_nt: TGTGCCAGCGGTGAGGGGGTTGACATTCAGTACTTC
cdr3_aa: CASGEGVDIQYF

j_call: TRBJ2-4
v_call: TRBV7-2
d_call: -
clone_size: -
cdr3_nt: TGTGCCAGCAGCTTAGAAGCGGGCTTAAACATTCAGTACTTC
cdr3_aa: CASSLEAGLNIQYF

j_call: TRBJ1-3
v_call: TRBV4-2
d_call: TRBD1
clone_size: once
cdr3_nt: TGTGCCAGCAGCCAAGAGGGTGACAGGGTTGGAAACACCATATATTTT
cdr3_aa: CASSQEGDRVGNTIYF

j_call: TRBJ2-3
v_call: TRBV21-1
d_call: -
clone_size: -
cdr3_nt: TGTGCCAGCAGCAAAAGGGACAGGGACTCCACAGATACGCAGTATTTT
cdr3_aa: CASSKRDRDSTDTQYF

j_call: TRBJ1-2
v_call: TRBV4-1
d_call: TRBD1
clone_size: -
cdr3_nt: TGCGCCAGCAGCCAAAGATCCGGAGACAGGGCAACCTATGGCTACACCTTC
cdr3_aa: CASSQRSGDRATYGYTF

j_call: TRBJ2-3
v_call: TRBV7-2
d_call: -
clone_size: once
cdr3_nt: TGTGCCAGCAGCTCGCAGGGGCACGGCACAGATACGCAGTATTTT
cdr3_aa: CASSSQGHGTDTQYF

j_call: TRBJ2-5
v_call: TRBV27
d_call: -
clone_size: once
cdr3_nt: TGTGCCAGCAGTTTATCGCCTAGCAGAGAAGAGACCCAGTACTTC
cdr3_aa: CASSLSPSREETQYF

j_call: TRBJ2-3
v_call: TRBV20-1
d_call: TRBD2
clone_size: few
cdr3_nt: TGCAGTGCTAGTCGGACTAGCGGGTCCGCAAGCCCAGATACGCAGTATTTT
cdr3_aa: CSASRTSGSASPDTQYF

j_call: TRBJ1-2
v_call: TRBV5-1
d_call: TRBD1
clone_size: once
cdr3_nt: TGCGCCAGCAGCTTGGCACAGGGGCATGGCTACACCTTC
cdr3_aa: CASSLAQGHGYTF

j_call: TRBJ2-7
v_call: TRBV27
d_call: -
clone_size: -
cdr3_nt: TGTGCCAGCAGTTTATCTTATGGCTCCCGTTGGGAGCAGTACTTC
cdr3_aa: CASSLSYGSRWEQYF

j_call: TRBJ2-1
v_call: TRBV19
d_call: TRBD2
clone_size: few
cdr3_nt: TGTGCCAGTAGCGGACTAGCGGGAGGGTACAATGAGCAGTTCTTC
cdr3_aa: CASSGLAGGYNEQFF

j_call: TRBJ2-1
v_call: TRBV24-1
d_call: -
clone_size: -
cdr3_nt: TGTGCCACCAGTGATTTCGGTCCTCGGGATGAGCAGTTCTTC
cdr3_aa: CATSDFGPRDEQFF

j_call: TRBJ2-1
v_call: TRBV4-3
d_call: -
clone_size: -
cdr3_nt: TGCGCCAGCAGCCTCTTCGTGACAGCGAGCTCCTACAATGAGCAGTTCTTC
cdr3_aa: CASSLFVTASSYNEQFF

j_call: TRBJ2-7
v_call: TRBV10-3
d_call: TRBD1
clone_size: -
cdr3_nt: TGTGCCGCAAGCCGGGACAGGGTAGGGTACGAGCAGTACTTC
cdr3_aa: CAASRDRVGYEQYF

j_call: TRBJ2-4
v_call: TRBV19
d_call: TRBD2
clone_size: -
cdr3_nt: TGTGCCAGTAGTATAGATCGGCGGGGGGACATTCAGTACTTC
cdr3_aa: CASSIDRRGDIQYF

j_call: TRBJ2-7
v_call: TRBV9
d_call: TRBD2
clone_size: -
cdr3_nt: TGTGCCAGCAGCTTCAGCGGGGGTTATTCCTACGAGCAGTACTTC
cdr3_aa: CASSFSGGYSYEQYF

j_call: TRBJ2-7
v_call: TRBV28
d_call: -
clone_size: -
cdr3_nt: TGTGCCAGCAGTGCCAGAGGCGGAAGCTCCTACGAGCAGTACTTC
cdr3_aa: CASSARGGSSYEQYF

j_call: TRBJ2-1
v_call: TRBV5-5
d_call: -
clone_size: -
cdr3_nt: TGTGCCAGCACCCCGGAGAAGGCCCCGCCTTACAATGAGCAGTTCTTC
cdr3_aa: CASTPEKAPPYNEQFF

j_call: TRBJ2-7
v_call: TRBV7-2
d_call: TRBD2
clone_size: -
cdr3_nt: TGTGCCAGCAGCCCGGGACTAGCGGGAGGCACACCGGAGGGGGAGCAGTACTTC
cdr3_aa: CASSPGLAGGTPEGEQYF

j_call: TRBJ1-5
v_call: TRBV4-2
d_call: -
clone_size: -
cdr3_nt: TGTGCCAGCAGCCAAGAATTGAGGGAACAGCCCCAGCATTTT
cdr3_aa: CASSQELREQPQHF

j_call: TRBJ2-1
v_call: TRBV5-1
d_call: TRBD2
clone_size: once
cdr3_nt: TGCGCCAGCAGCTTGGTTCCGGGACTAGCGGGAGAGGAGCAGTTCTTC
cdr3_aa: CASSLVPGLAGEEQFF

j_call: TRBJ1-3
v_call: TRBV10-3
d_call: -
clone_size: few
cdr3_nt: TGTGCCATCAGTGAGTCGAAAAGGGGCTCTGGAAACACCATATATTTT
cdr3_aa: CAISESKRGSGNTIYF

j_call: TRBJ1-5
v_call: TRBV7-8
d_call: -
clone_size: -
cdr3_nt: TGTGCCAGCAGTCTGAACAGGGACCCCAATCAGCCCCAGCATTTT
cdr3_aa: CASSLNRDPNQPQHF

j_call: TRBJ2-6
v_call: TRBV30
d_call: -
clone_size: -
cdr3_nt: TGTGCCTGGAGTGTACAAAGGGGCGCCAAAAGGGCCAACGTCCTGACTTTC
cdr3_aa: CAWSVQRGAKRANVLTF

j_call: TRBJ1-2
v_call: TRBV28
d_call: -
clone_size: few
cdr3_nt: TGTGCCAGCAGTTTAAAGGCAGGGTTGAGGGGCTACACCTTC
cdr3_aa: CASSLKAGLRGYTF